This is a list of T cell receptor beta chains from one sample in a study of response to subunit inactivated influenza vaccine. Each CDR3 protein gets one entry after TCRdb re-called the RT-PCR reads with MiXCR. In the table there are hundreds of thousands of distinct CDR3 sequences, roughly 12% of which are singletons. The sequencing here drew on PBMCs from blood, taken on the day of vaccination. These receptors all come from a man between 50 and 59 years old who received an inactivated influenza vaccine. Each CDR3 is given with its conserved first and last residue. A D gene is named only where the DNA matches it firmly. A clone size is listed for some rows: how often the clone was seen (once, few, many), or a class if it is expanded.

-	-	TRBV7-9	TRBJ2-2	CASSLEGFSGELFF	TGTGCCAGCAGCTTAGAGGGTTTCTCCGGGGAGCTGTTTTTT
few	-	TRBV4-2	TRBJ1-6	CASSQDTRRIQLVSPLHF	TGTGCCAGCAGCCAAGATACCCGGAGGATACAGTTGGTTTCACCCCTCCACTTT
-	TRBD2	TRBV7-9	TRBJ2-7	CASSQTSGYSYEQYF	TGTGCCAGCAGCCAGACTAGCGGATACTCCTACGAGCAGTACTTC
few	-	TRBV5-1	TRBJ1-6	CASSLEALTNNSPLHF	TGCGCCAGCAGCTTGGAGGCTCTTACTAATAATTCACCCCTCCACTTT
-	-	TRBV12-3/TRBV12-4	TRBJ1-3	CASSRTGTSGNTIYF	TGTGCCAGCAGTCGAACAGGGACCTCTGGAAACACCATATATTTT
few	-	TRBV20-1	TRBJ1-2	CSARVGGPYGYTF	TGCAGTGCTAGAGTTGGCGGCCCCTATGGCTACACCTTC
few	-	TRBV29-1	TRBJ2-6	CSVEYGGTDGANVLTF	TGCAGCGTTGAATACGGCGGTACCGATGGGGCCAACGTCCTGACTTTC
-	TRBD2	TRBV11-2	TRBJ2-1	CASSPQRGVANNEQFF	TGTGCCAGCAGCCCCCAGCGGGGGGTAGCCAACAATGAGCAGTTCTTC
few	-	TRBV20-1	TRBJ1-2	CSARWAEYGYTF	TGCAGTGCTAGATGGGCAGAATATGGCTACACCTTC
-	TRBD2	TRBV5-1	TRBJ2-1	CASSLDHGGLDEQFF	TGCGCCAGCAGCTTGGATCACGGGGGGTTAGATGAGCAGTTCTTC
few	TRBD2	TRBV27	TRBJ2-3	CASSPGTSGGSDTQYF	TGTGCCAGCAGCCCCGGGACTAGCGGCGGGTCAGATACGCAGTATTTT
few	-	TRBV5-1	TRBJ2-2	CASHPSGAGELFF	TGCGCCAGCCACCCTTCCGGGGCCGGGGAGCTGTTTTTT
few	TRBD1	TRBV7-2	TRBJ1-2	CASSLARQGNGYTF	TGTGCCAGCAGCTTAGCGCGACAGGGAAATGGCTACACCTTC
-	-	TRBV6-6	TRBJ1-2	CASRKGQGGGYTF	TGTGCCAGCAGAAAGGGGCAGGGTGGCGGCTACACCTTC
-	TRBD1	TRBV19	TRBJ2-7	CASSADRGYYEQYF	TGTGCCAGTAGTGCGGACAGGGGCTACTACGAGCAGTACTTC
many	TRBD2	TRBV7-3	TRBJ2-7	CASSLQAGGAYEQYF	TGTGCCAGCAGCTTACAAGCGGGAGGTGCCTACGAGCAGTACTTC
many	-	TRBV15	TRBJ2-1	CATSRGYLSSYNEQFF	TGTGCCACCAGCAGAGGATATTTGAGCTCCTACAATGAGCAGTTCTTC
-	TRBD2	TRBV27	TRBJ2-2	CASSLTLGLANTGELFF	TGTGCCAGCAGTCTCACCCTGGGACTAGCGAACACCGGGGAGCTGTTTTTT
-	TRBD1	TRBV6-1	TRBJ1-5	CASSRQGSGQPQHF	TGTGCCAGCAGCCGACAGGGAAGCGGTCAGCCCCAGCATTTT
-	TRBD2	TRBV14	TRBJ2-1	CASSQDIGGGARVEQFF	TGTGCCAGCAGCCAAGATATAGGCGGGGGGGCGAGAGTTGAGCAGTTCTTC
many	TRBD2	TRBV5-1	TRBJ2-3	CASSGGGLAGIPSTDTQYF	TGCGCCAGCAGCGGGGGGGGCCTAGCGGGGATTCCTAGCACAGATACGCAGTATTTT
many	TRBD2	TRBV4-1	TRBJ2-7	CASSQAPLAGAKYEQYF	TGCGCCAGCAGCCAAGCTCCTTTAGCGGGGGCTAAATACGAGCAGTACTTC
few	TRBD2	TRBV12-3/TRBV12-4	TRBJ2-1	CASSSPGLAGVSPYNEQFF	TGTGCCAGCAGTTCTCCGGGACTAGCGGGAGTCAGTCCTTACAATGAGCAGTTCTTC
-	-	TRBV7-2	TRBJ2-7	CASSRGDGGSEQYF	TGTGCCAGCAGCCGCGGAGACGGGGGAAGCGAGCAGTACTTC
few	-	TRBV7-9	TRBJ2-1	CASSSTNRAGEQFF	TGTGCCAGCAGCTCGACCAACAGGGCGGGCGAGCAGTTCTTC
few	TRBD2	TRBV6-2/TRBV6-3	TRBJ2-7	CASSYSRTSGRYEQYF	TGTGCCAGCAGTTACTCGAGAACTAGCGGGAGGTACGAGCAGTACTTC